The 16 T cell receptor beta chains below were found in one sample sequenced in a study of cytomegalovirus exposure and HLA in healthy donors. The assay was immunoSEQ multiplex PCR, and TCRdb's table has in-frame clones only and misses some. The sample has over 250,000 clones, approximately 86% seen once. The sequenced material came from PBMCs. These receptors originate from a woman between 18 and 29 years old in good health and CMV-seronegative.

The CDR3 is CSALLSGGMNYGYTF. As DNA, the CDR3 is TGCAGCGCCCTGTTGTCAGGGGGAATGAACTATGGCTACACCTTC. The rearrangement links TRBV29-1 to TRBJ1-2, with 7 bases identical to TRBD1. The CDR3 is 15 residues long. Germline-derived CDR1 and CDR2 are SQVTM and ANQGSEA. After removal of 7 bases from V and 2 bases from J, the junction contained 13 bases not matched to a gene.

This clone has a single count. This chain joins TRBV2 and TRBJ1-1; the D gene is possibly TRBD1 (5 bases). The CDR3 sequence is 15 residues long. Between the trimmed V and J ends, which lost 2 bases and 3 bases, there was a span of 13 bases. Per the germline V gene, CDR1 is SNHLY and CDR2 is FYNNEI. The CDR3 is CASSELRGPYTEAFF. The CDR3 nucleotides are TGTGCCAGCAGTGAATTGCGGGGACCTTACACTGAAGCTTTCTTT.

The chain is built from TRBV5-1 and TRBJ2-1; D may be TRBD1 (6 bases). The CDR3 is made up of 17 amino acids. The V and J ends lost 0 bases and 8 bases respectively, with 21 bases between them. Per the germline V gene, CDR1 is SGHRS and CDR2 is YFSETQ. In DNA form, the CDR3 reads TGCGCCAGCAGCTTGGCGGTCGGACAGCTCAACTTGGATGAGCAGTTCTTC. Translating gives CASSLAVGQLNLDEQFF.

The rearrangement joins TRBV6-5 to TRBJ1-5; D is possibly TRBD1 (5 bases). This CDR3 is built from 14 residues. Germline lookup yields CDR1 MNHEY and CDR2 SVGAGI. V was clipped by 8 bases and J by 3 bases, with 14 bases between them. CDR3 in DNA: TGTGCCAGCCGCCGGGCAGGGAACAATCAGCCCCAGCATTTT. This gives the protein CASRRAGNNQPQHF.

J is TRBJ1-1 and V is TRBV6-5; no clear D. Deletions cut 0 bases from V and 0 bases from J, with 8 bases between. This CDR3 is built from 15 residues. CDR1 and CDR2 from the germline V gene are MNHEY and SVGAGI. CDR3 sequence: CASSYSPVMNTEAFF. In DNA form, the CDR3 reads TGTGCCAGCAGTTACTCGCCAGTCATGAACACTGAAGCTTTCTTT.

Details on this clone: The junction departs from the called germline gene at one end, perhaps through a read error. The gene calls are TRBV7-7 and TRBJ1-1; tentative D call: TRBD1 (5 bases). The CDR3 runs to 13 residues. CDR1 and CDR2 from the germline V gene are SSHAT and FNYEAQ (reference sequence). DNA for the CDR3: TGTGCTAGCAGCTCGACAGTGAACACTGAAGCTTTCTTT. Translated, it gives CASSSTVNTEAFF. Full variable domain (remainder filled in from reference TRBV7-7 and TRBJ1-1): GAGVSQSPRYKVTKRGQDVTLRCDPISSHATLYWYQQALGQGPEFLTYFNYEAQPDKSGLPSDRFSAERPEGSISTLTIQRTEQRDSAMYRCASSSTVNTEAFFGQGTRLTVV.

The chain employs TRBV7-2 and TRBJ1-1; D ambiguous. V was clipped by 0 bases and J by 4 bases, with 3 bases between them. This CDR3 has 12 residues. Germline V gives CDR1 SGHTA, CDR2 FQGNSA. CDR3 nucleotide sequence: TGTGCCAGCAGCTTAGCCGGCACTGAAGCTTTCTTT. Translating it yields CASSLAGTEAFF.

The chain has TRBV27 and TRBJ2-7; tentative D call: TRBD1 (6 bases). CDR1 and CDR2 from the germline V gene are MNHEY and SMNVEV (reference sequence). The germline V and J ends were trimmed by 9 bases and 3 bases, with 21 bases remaining between them. The CDR3 loop spans 15 amino acids. This CDR3 reads CASRRGGRQLYEQYF. The CDR3 DNA sequence: TGTGCCAGTCGACGTGGGGGCCGCCAGCTCTACGAGCAGTACTTC.

V and J are TRBV6-6 and TRBJ1-2; D ambiguous. This CDR3 is built from 12 residues. Between the trimmed V and J ends, which lost 7 bases and 6 bases, there was a span of 12 bases. Germline V gene data show CDR1 as MNHNY and CDR2 as SVGAGI (reference sequence). As DNA, the CDR3 is TGTGCCAGCACCCAAGGAGGGAATGGCTACACCTTC. Translating it yields CASTQGGNGYTF.

The chain carries TRBV9 and TRBJ1-2, with a weak D call TRBD1 (6 bases). Germline CDR1 reads SGDLS; CDR2 reads YYNGEE. The V gene lost 0 bases and the J gene lost 6 bases, with 18 bases spanning the gap. The CDR3 runs 16 residues. The CDR3 is CASSVDPQGDPHGYTF. CDR3 bases: TGTGCCAGCAGCGTAGACCCACAGGGAGATCCACATGGCTACACCTTC.

This clone was counted a few times. The DNA of the CDR3 is TGTGCCAGCAGCGCCAGGTGGGGAGGATATGGGGCCAACGTCCTGACTTTC. This encodes CASSARWGGYGANVLTF. V gene TRBV9 combines with J gene TRBJ2-6; possibly TRBD2 for D (6 bases). The CDR3 length is 17 residues. Germline-derived CDR1 and CDR2 are SGDLS and YYNGEE. The ends were cut back, 3 bases at V and 3 bases at J, with 16 bases in the middle.

This clone occurred a few times. The chain recombines TRBV5-8 with TRBJ1-5; 9 bases are a match to TRBD1. Germline assignment: CDR1 SGHTS and CDR2 YDEGEE. The V gene end was trimmed by 4 bases and the J gene end by 4 bases; junction bases not matched to a gene: 6. The CDR3 totals 15 residues. The CDR3 region has the DNA TGTGCCAGCAGCCTCGGGACAGGGCTTAATCAGCCCCAGCATTTT. Encoded protein: CASSLGTGLNQPQHF. Variable domain in full (rest from reference TRBV5-8 and TRBJ1-5): EAGVTQSPTHLIKTRGQQATLRCSPISGHTSVYWYQQALGLGLQFLLWYDEGEERNRGNFPPRFSGRQFPNYSSELNVNALELEDSALYLCASSLGTGLNQPQHFGDGTRLSIL.

V gene TRBV19 combines with J gene TRBJ1-4; D is ambiguous. The germline V gene encodes CDR1 LNHDA and CDR2 SQIVND (reference sequence). V was clipped by 5 bases and J by 8 bases, with 15 bases between them. The CDR3 has 14 residues. The DNA of the CDR3 is TGTGCCAGTAGTTTACTTACCCGGGTGGAAAAACTGTTTTTT. It translates to CASSLLTRVEKLFF.

This sequence joins TRBV9 and TRBJ1-1; tentative D call: TRBD1 (6 bases). The germline V and J ends were trimmed by 4 bases and 7 bases, with 20 bases remaining between them. There are 15 residues in the CDR3. Germline V gives CDR1 SGDLS, CDR2 YYNGEE. CDR3 sequence reads: CASSPKGGSDGEAFF. CDR3 coding DNA: TGTGCCAGCAGCCCCAAAGGGGGTTCAGACGGTGAAGCTTTCTTT.

The CDR3 sequence is CASSQGALAGEQYF. CDR3 in DNA: TGCGCCAGCAGCCAAGGGGCACTAGCGGGGGAGCAGTACTTC. This chain links TRBV4-1 with TRBJ2-7; TRBD2 aligns across 10 bases. The CDR3 loop spans 14 amino acids. Germline CDR1 and CDR2: MGHRA and YSYEKL. Trimming took 1 base from V and 7 from J; bases not matched to a gene: 4.

This clone has just one count. V usage is TRBV12-5 and J usage is TRBJ1-1; D ambiguous. The CDR3 loop spans 14 amino acids. CDR1 is LGHNT and CDR2 is FRNRAP in the germline V gene. V was pared by 3 bases and J by 3 bases, with 11 bases between. The CDR3 sequence: CASGFGRQDTEAFF. CDR3 coding DNA: TGTGCTAGTGGTTTTGGTCGCCAGGACACTGAAGCTTTCTTT.